This T cell receptor (beta chain) was captured by sequencing in a study of regulatory T cells in long-lasting Graves disease. Study-wide points: Few sampled subjects may have lowered accuracy.

CDR3-region Arm-PCR and iRepertoire HTBI primers produced the TCR beta libraries. TCRdb passed the multiplex PCR reads through MiXCR, listing each CDR3 protein once. The sample carries 550,000 to 650,000 distinct CDR3 sequences, 16% recorded once. The CDR3 sequence is 19 residues long. V dropped 0 bases and J dropped 5; count of bases not matched to a gene: 16. Per germline, CDR1 SGHVS and CDR2 FQNEAQ. The table lists this clonotype with many counts. Its target is not known. Time point given: newly diagnosed GD, antithyroid drugs for less than 3 months. The authors made the TCR library using RNA they extracted from PBMCs. Patients with Graves' disease were diagnosed by American Thyroid Association guidelines. The EDTA tubes were filled with around 8.5 milliliters of drawn peripheral blood. In addition, the sample was reused for a study of T cells in Graves' hyperthyroidism and ophthalmopathy. As that study records: Patients aged 18 to 65 had newly diagnosed hyperthyroidism of under 2 months' duration.

The receptor's source is a man aged 18 to 29 with Graves disease. The chain couples TRBV7-8 to TRBJ2-3; TRBD2 matches at 8 bases. Here the sequenced sample was peripheral blood mononuclear cells (PBMCs), taken at new diagnosis, from a patient treated with antithyroid drugs. Here the CDR3 DNA reads TGTGCCAGCAGCTTAGCGGGAACGGGAGGGGCTTATGATGGAGATACGCAGTATTTT. Amino acids: CASSLAGTGGAYDGDTQYF.